The clone carrying this T cell receptor (beta chain) was found once. Its antigen is currently unknown. This sample was included in a study of cytomegalovirus exposure and HLA in healthy donors. The study's findings and limits: For TCR beta chains, V- and J-gene trimming was later linked to a missense DCLRE1C variant.

The PCR contained 60 Vbeta and 13 Jbeta primers. Authors' data handling: In a later analysis, of 80 million to 90 million unique beta chains, 9 million to 11 million appeared in at least two donors. Only in-frame clones appear in the TCRdb table, and some are missing; sequencing was by immunoSEQ multiplex PCR. The V and J calls and the clone size are those of that table, but D and trimming were determined from the DNA. The repertoire holds about 130,000 clones, with roughly 77% as singletons. Material: PBMCs. The origin of this receptor is a male donor in good health and CMV-seronegative.

CDR3: CASRATGTRQETQYF. CDR3 DNA sequence: TGTGCCAGCAGGGCGACCGGGACAAGGCAAGAGACCCAGTACTTC. The gene calls are TRBV5-8 and TRBJ2-5; perhaps TRBD1 as D (6 bases). Germline CDR1 reads SGHTS; CDR2 reads YDEGEE. Trimming shortened V by 5 bases and J by 2 bases, and 16 bases separated the two germline ends. This CDR3 has 15 residues.